This T cell receptor (beta chain) was sequenced in a study of T-cell reconstitution after alpha-beta-depleted transplantation in children. Germline values: CDR1 SGHRS, CDR2 YFSETQ. This CDR3 is 14 amino acids long. V was cut by 4 bases and J by 5 bases, with 16 bases left in between. Unique molecular identifiers were built into the TCRbeta library. TCRdb itself ran the PCR reads through MiXCR, one entry per CDR3 protein. Of a few hundred thousand distinct CDR3 sequences listed, 23% were seen once; the top ten hold approximately 9.9%. The sample consisted of PBMCs, mostly from graft donor cells, taken 180 days after TCRalphabeta/CD19-depleted stem cell transplant. The receptor comes from a male patient under 18 who had a stem cell transplant for acute lymphoblastic leukemia, so the T cells may come from the graft donor. The chain recombines TRBV5-1 with TRBJ2-7; tentatively, D is TRBD2 (6 bases). CDR3 DNA sequence: TGCGCCAGCAGCACCGGGACTGGGGACCACGAGCAGTACTTC. Encoded protein: CASSTGTGDHEQYF.